These T cell receptor beta chains were read from a single sample in a study of OX40 agonist ivuxolimab in advanced cancers. TCRdb keeps only in-frame clones here, not all; method: immunoSEQ multiplex PCR. Among around 19,000 clones listed, 70% to 90% were seen once. The specimen comprised CD4+ or CD8+ T cells sorted from blood, sampled in a trial of the OX40 agonist ivuxolimab. All receptors derive from an adult with an advanced solid tumor such as melanoma, head and neck, liver or kidney cancer. The CDR3 runs from the conserved cysteine through the conserved F or W. A D gene is named only where the DNA matches it firmly. The size field is filled for only some rows; it gives once, few, many or a size class.

CDR3aa: CASSLDYGAFF
CDR3nt: TGTGCCAGCAGCTTAGATTATGGAGCTTTCTTT
d_gene: .
j_gene: TRBJ1-1
abundance: .
v_gene: TRBV7-9

CDR3aa: CASSQDPAMVGYTF
CDR3nt: TGCGCCAGCAGCCAAGACCCCGCGATGGTGGGCTACACCTTC
d_gene: .
j_gene: TRBJ1-2
abundance: .
v_gene: TRBV4-1

CDR3aa: CASSERDSSYEQYF
CDR3nt: TGTGCCAGCAGTGAGAGGGACAGTTCCTACGAGCAGTACTTC
d_gene: TRBD1
j_gene: TRBJ2-7
abundance: medium-sized
v_gene: TRBV6-1

CDR3aa: CASSWSGKGTYEQYF
CDR3nt: TGTGCCAGTAGTTGGTCAGGGAAAGGGACCTACGAGCAGTACTTC
d_gene: .
j_gene: TRBJ2-7
abundance: .
v_gene: TRBV19

CDR3aa: CASSVGRGYEQYF
CDR3nt: TGTGCCAGCAGTGTGGGTCGGGGATACGAGCAGTACTTC
d_gene: .
j_gene: TRBJ2-7
abundance: .
v_gene: TRBV6-1

CDR3aa: CASSTSAVQPQHF
CDR3nt: TGTGCCAGTAGTACATCGGCCGTTCAGCCCCAGCATTTT
d_gene: .
j_gene: TRBJ1-5
abundance: .
v_gene: TRBV19

CDR3aa: CASSQDVGFYEQYF
CDR3nt: TGCGCCAGCAGCCAAGATGTCGGATTCTACGAGCAGTACTTC
d_gene: .
j_gene: TRBJ2-7
abundance: .
v_gene: TRBV4-3

CDR3aa: CASSLAGRGGYEQYF
CDR3nt: TGTGCCAGCAGCTTGGCCGGGCGGGGAGGCTACGAGCAGTACTTC
d_gene: .
j_gene: TRBJ2-7
abundance: few
v_gene: TRBV5-5

CDR3aa: CASSLKGGVMQYF
CDR3nt: TGTGCCAGCAGCTTGAAGGGCGGGGTTATGCAGTACTTC
d_gene: .
j_gene: TRBJ2-7
abundance: .
v_gene: TRBV5-4

CDR3aa: CASRDRESDTQYF
CDR3nt: TGCGCCAGCAGAGACAGGGAGTCAGATACGCAGTATTTT
d_gene: TRBD1
j_gene: TRBJ2-3
abundance: .
v_gene: TRBV5-1

CDR3aa: CASGLIVGELFF
CDR3nt: TGTGCTAGTGGTTTGATAGTTGGGGAACTGTTTTTT
d_gene: .
j_gene: TRBJ1-4
abundance: .
v_gene: TRBV12-5

CDR3aa: CASSVELLGSGSFGELFF
CDR3nt: TGTGCCAGCAGCGTAGAATTGTTGGGTAGCGGGAGTTTCGGGGAGCTGTTTTTT
d_gene: TRBD2
j_gene: TRBJ2-2
abundance: .
v_gene: TRBV9

CDR3aa: CASSNQAGSYNEQFF
CDR3nt: TGTGCCAGCAGTAACCAAGCGGGATCCTACAATGAGCAGTTCTTC
d_gene: TRBD2
j_gene: TRBJ2-1
abundance: .
v_gene: TRBV27

CDR3aa: CASSLNALNTGELFF
CDR3nt: TGTGCCAGCAGCTTAAATGCCCTCAACACCGGGGAGCTGTTTTTT
d_gene: .
j_gene: TRBJ2-2
abundance: .
v_gene: TRBV7-3

CDR3aa: CASSVARSYEQYF
CDR3nt: TGTGCCAGCAGTGTGGCCAGGAGCTACGAGCAGTACTTC
d_gene: .
j_gene: TRBJ2-7
abundance: .
v_gene: TRBV6-1

CDR3aa: CASSLATTNTGELFF
CDR3nt: TGTGCCAGCAGCTTGGCGACGACGAACACCGGGGAGCTGTTTTTT
d_gene: .
j_gene: TRBJ2-2
abundance: .
v_gene: TRBV5-8

CDR3aa: CSVVGHEQFF
CDR3nt: TGCAGCGTTGTGGGACACGAGCAGTTCTTC
d_gene: .
j_gene: TRBJ2-1
abundance: .
v_gene: TRBV29-1

CDR3aa: CASTQGGAYEQYF
CDR3nt: TGCGCCAGCACCCAGGGAGGGGCCTACGAGCAGTACTTC
d_gene: TRBD2
j_gene: TRBJ2-7
abundance: .
v_gene: TRBV5-1

CDR3aa: CASSLWTSGSLSNEQFF
CDR3nt: TGCGCCAGCAGCTTATGGACTAGCGGGAGCCTAAGCAATGAGCAGTTCTTC
d_gene: TRBD2
j_gene: TRBJ2-1
abundance: .
v_gene: TRBV5-1

CDR3aa: CASSQEKGVGAHGYTF
CDR3nt: TGCGCCAGCAGCCAAGAGAAGGGAGTCGGGGCCCATGGCTACACCTTC
d_gene: .
j_gene: TRBJ1-2
abundance: few
v_gene: TRBV4-3

CDR3aa: CANSSKGASSTDTQYF
CDR3nt: TGTGCCAACTCCTCAAAAGGCGCCTCTAGCACAGATACGCAGTATTTT
d_gene: .
j_gene: TRBJ2-3
abundance: medium-sized
v_gene: TRBV28

CDR3aa: CASSMDGSYEQYF
CDR3nt: TGTGCCAGCAGTATGGACGGCTCCTACGAGCAGTACTTC
d_gene: .
j_gene: TRBJ2-7
abundance: .
v_gene: TRBV6-1

CDR3aa: CASSQMPGTAREKLFF
CDR3nt: TGCGCCAGCAGCCAGATGCCGGGCACCGCGCGGGAAAAACTGTTTTTT
d_gene: .
j_gene: TRBJ1-4
abundance: .
v_gene: TRBV4-1

CDR3aa: CASSPLRGSSYEQYF
CDR3nt: TGTGCCAGCAGCCCCCTCCGAGGGTCCTCCTACGAGCAGTACTTC
d_gene: .
j_gene: TRBJ2-7
abundance: .
v_gene: TRBV9

CDR3aa: CASARGDTEAFF
CDR3nt: TGTGCCAGCGCCAGGGGGGACACTGAAGCTTTCTTT
d_gene: TRBD1
j_gene: TRBJ1-1
abundance: .
v_gene: TRBV5-4

CDR3aa: CASSYSRGVDYEQYF
CDR3nt: TGTGCCAGCAGTTACTCGAGAGGGGTAGATTACGAGCAGTACTTC
d_gene: .
j_gene: TRBJ2-7
abundance: .
v_gene: TRBV6-5

CDR3aa: CASSFGREQFF
CDR3nt: TGTGCCAGCAGTTTTGGTCGGGAGCAGTTCTTC
d_gene: .
j_gene: TRBJ2-1
abundance: .
v_gene: TRBV27

CDR3aa: CASSMGGGLGLGYTF
CDR3nt: TGTGCCAGCAGTATGGGAGGGGGCCTAGGACTGGGTTACACCTTC
d_gene: TRBD1
j_gene: TRBJ1-2
abundance: .
v_gene: TRBV27

CDR3aa: CASSRTSSYEQYF
CDR3nt: TGTGCCAGCAGTCGGACAAGCTCCTACGAGCAGTACTTC
d_gene: .
j_gene: TRBJ2-7
abundance: .
v_gene: TRBV27

CDR3aa: CASSVLLADTGELFF
CDR3nt: TGTGCCAGCAGCGTACTACTAGCTGACACCGGGGAGCTGTTTTTT
d_gene: .
j_gene: TRBJ2-2
abundance: .
v_gene: TRBV9

CDR3aa: CASSVGIYEQYF
CDR3nt: TGTGCCAGCAGCGTAGGAATCTACGAGCAGTACTTC
d_gene: .
j_gene: TRBJ2-7
abundance: .
v_gene: TRBV5-4

CDR3aa: CASSYGTGVTTGELFF
CDR3nt: TGTGCCAGCAGCTACGGGACAGGGGTTACCACCGGGGAGCTGTTTTTT
d_gene: TRBD1
j_gene: TRBJ2-2
abundance: .
v_gene: TRBV7-8

CDR3aa: CASSLDPRGAGNTIYF
CDR3nt: TGTGCCAGCAGCTTAGATCCCAGGGGGGCTGGAAACACCATATATTTT
d_gene: TRBD1
j_gene: TRBJ1-3
abundance: .
v_gene: TRBV7-2

CDR3aa: CARGGGAGTDTQYF
CDR3nt: TGTGCCCGCGGCGGGGGGGCGGGCACAGATACGCAGTATTTT
d_gene: TRBD2
j_gene: TRBJ2-3
abundance: .
v_gene: TRBV9

CDR3aa: CASSLGDTNEQFF
CDR3nt: TGTGCCAGCAGCTTGGGGGACACCAATGAGCAGTTCTTC
d_gene: .
j_gene: TRBJ2-1
abundance: .
v_gene: TRBV11-3

CDR3aa: CASTLGGSGTYEQYF
CDR3nt: TGTGCCAGCACCCTTGGGGGTAGTGGGACCTACGAGCAGTACTTC
d_gene: .
j_gene: TRBJ2-7
abundance: .
v_gene: TRBV28

CDR3aa: CASRERAEYNSPLHF
CDR3nt: TGTGCCAGCAGGGAGCGGGCCGAATATAATTCACCCCTCCACTTT
d_gene: .
j_gene: TRBJ1-6
abundance: .
v_gene: TRBV2

CDR3aa: CASSLGTSGSGDTQYF
CDR3nt: TGTGCCAGCAGCCTCGGGACTAGCGGGAGTGGAGATACGCAGTATTTT
d_gene: TRBD2
j_gene: TRBJ2-3
abundance: few
v_gene: TRBV9

CDR3aa: CASSPDIFSEAFF
CDR3nt: TGTGCCAGCAGTCCTGACATTTTCTCTGAAGCTTTCTTT
d_gene: .
j_gene: TRBJ1-1
abundance: .
v_gene: TRBV5-4

CDR3aa: CASSFRGGYVAKNIQYF
CDR3nt: TGTGCCAGCAGTTTCAGAGGGGGGTATGTAGCCAAAAACATTCAGTACTTC
d_gene: .
j_gene: TRBJ2-4
abundance: .
v_gene: TRBV28

CDR3aa: CASSPPFSNQPQHF
CDR3nt: TGTGCCAGCAGCCCACCTTTTAGCAATCAGCCCCAGCATTTT
d_gene: .
j_gene: TRBJ1-5
abundance: once
v_gene: TRBV28

CDR3aa: CASSVDPGGSYEQYF
CDR3nt: TGTGCCAGCAGCGTTGATCCCGGGGGTTCCTACGAGCAGTACTTC
d_gene: .
j_gene: TRBJ2-7
abundance: .
v_gene: TRBV9

CDR3aa: CASSLVSYEQYF
CDR3nt: TGTGCCAGCAGTTTAGTGTCCTACGAGCAGTACTTC
d_gene: .
j_gene: TRBJ2-7
abundance: .
v_gene: TRBV28

CDR3aa: CASSLELTYEQYF
CDR3nt: TGCGCCAGCTCCCTGGAACTGACTTACGAGCAGTACTTC
d_gene: .
j_gene: TRBJ2-7
abundance: .
v_gene: TRBV5-1

CDR3aa: CASSQDANNGGYGYTF
CDR3nt: TGCGCCAGCAGCCAAGATGCGAACAACGGGGGCTATGGCTACACCTTC
d_gene: .
j_gene: TRBJ1-2
abundance: .
v_gene: TRBV4-3

CDR3aa: CASSLSTGGWVNEQFF
CDR3nt: TGTGCCAGCAGTTTATCGACGGGAGGGTGGGTCAATGAGCAGTTCTTC
d_gene: TRBD2
j_gene: TRBJ2-1
abundance: .
v_gene: TRBV27

CDR3aa: CASSLGEPSYEQYF
CDR3nt: TGTGCCAGCAGCTTAGGCGAGCCGTCCTACGAGCAGTACTTC
d_gene: .
j_gene: TRBJ2-7
abundance: once
v_gene: TRBV7-6

CDR3aa: CASSSASGRRPPPGELFF
CDR3nt: TGTGCCAGCAGCTCGGCTAGCGGGAGAAGACCCCCCCCGGGGGAGCTGTTTTTT
d_gene: TRBD2
j_gene: TRBJ2-2
abundance: .
v_gene: TRBV5-4

CDR3aa: CASSYRRGSYEQYF
CDR3nt: TGTGCCAGCAGTTACCGTCGGGGTTCCTACGAGCAGTACTTC
d_gene: .
j_gene: TRBJ2-7
abundance: few
v_gene: TRBV6-5

CDR3aa: CASSLMGRYSNQPQHF
CDR3nt: TGTGCCAGCAGCCTAATGGGACGGTATAGCAATCAGCCCCAGCATTTT
d_gene: .
j_gene: TRBJ1-5
abundance: .
v_gene: TRBV28

CDR3aa: CASSLFVGTGSYEQYF
CDR3nt: TGTGCCAGCAGCTTATTCGTTGGGACGGGCTCCTACGAGCAGTACTTC
d_gene: .
j_gene: TRBJ2-7
abundance: once
v_gene: TRBV7-9

CDR3aa: CASSVGGRLSYEQYF
CDR3nt: TGTGCCAGCAGCGTAGGTGGGAGGCTTTCCTACGAGCAGTACTTC
d_gene: .
j_gene: TRBJ2-7
abundance: .
v_gene: TRBV9

CDR3aa: CASSRDYSYEQYF
CDR3nt: TGTGCCAGCAGCCGGGACTACTCCTACGAGCAGTACTTC
d_gene: TRBD2
j_gene: TRBJ2-7
abundance: .
v_gene: TRBV7-8

CDR3aa: CAWGWNNQPQHF
CDR3nt: TGTGCCTGGGGGTGGAACAATCAGCCCCAGCATTTT
d_gene: .
j_gene: TRBJ1-5
abundance: .
v_gene: TRBV30